Presented here are 4 T cell receptor beta chains from one specimen sequenced in a study of shared clonotypes between healthy human individuals. Assay used: immunoSEQ multiplex PCR; TCRdb lists only in-frame clones, some missing. Among under 700,000 clones listed, 95% were seen once. Naive CD8 cells were CD45RO-negative, positively selected for CCR7, excluding terminally differentiated effector memory CD45RA+ cells. The sample taken for sequencing was naive CD8+ T cells sorted from blood. The receptors derive from a woman in her thirties in good health.

In DNA, the CDR3 is TGTGCCAATTTGATTGGGGGAAGGAACACTGAAGCTTTCTTT. Protein product: CANLIGGRNTEAFF. This rearrangement joins TRBV6-4 to TRBJ1-1; tentatively, D is TRBD1 (5 bases). Trimming took 10 bases from V and 1 from J, leaving 16 bases between them. The CDR3 contains 14 residues. Germline CDR1 is MRHNA and CDR2 is SNTAGT.

This sequence joins TRBV27 and TRBJ1-2, with D uncertain. The CDR3 totals 11 residues. Germline V gives CDR1 MNHEY, CDR2 SMNVEV (reference sequence). Trimming removed 9 bases from V and 4 bases from J, with 9 bases in between. This chain's CDR3 is CASGRGYGYTF. In DNA, the CDR3 is TGTGCCAGTGGTAGAGGCTATGGCTACACCTTC.

This rearrangement joins TRBV5-5 to TRBJ1-2; no clear D gene. Germline V gene data show CDR1 as SGHKS and CDR2 as YYEKEE (reference sequence). V was trimmed by 4 bases and J by 0 bases, leaving 13 bases between them. The length of the CDR3 is 15 residues. The CDR3 DNA reads as TGTGCCAGCAGCCGACCAGGACCAGCTAACTATGGCTACACCTTC. Translation: CASSRPGPANYGYTF.

The rearrangement uses TRBV2 and TRBJ2-3, with D uncertain. V was shortened by 7 bases and J by 5 bases, with 10 bases between the two germline ends. Germline assignment: CDR1 SNHLY and CDR2 FYNNEI. This CDR3 spans 12 amino acids. The CDR3 sequence: CASMAAEDTQYF. CDR3 DNA sequence: TGTGCCAGCATGGCCGCGGAAGATACGCAGTATTTT.